These T cell receptor beta chains were read from a single sample in a study of spatial heterogeneity in lung cancer. TCRdb reprocessed the 5' RACE reads with MiXCR, giving one entry per CDR3 protein. This table holds approximately 8,000 distinct CDR3 sequences, 5% to 5.5% found once. Sequencing used PBMCs, obtained at surgery. Receptor source: a male donor with early-stage non-small cell lung cancer. Both conserved end residues are part of each CDR3. D genes are given only for firm matches. For some rows the clone size is stated as once, few or many, or as a class when expanded; others skip it.

j_call d_call v_call clone_size cdr3_nt cdr3_aa
TRBJ1-5 NA TRBV6-1 many TGTGCCAGCAGACAGGGCGGTTGGAGCAATCAGCCCCAGCATTTT CASRQGGWSNQPQHF
TRBJ2-7 TRBD1 TRBV4-2 NA TGTGCCAGCAGCCGGGACAGAACCTGCGAGCAGTACTTC CASSRDRTCEQYF
TRBJ1-1 NA TRBV28 many TGTGCCAGCAGCCAACAGGGTACCGTGGCTTTCTTT CASSQQGTVAFF
TRBJ1-2 NA TRBV3-1 many TGTGCCAGCAGCCCATTTTCAGCAACGGGAGGCTACACCTTC CASSPFSATGGYTF
TRBJ2-3 NA TRBV20-1 many TGCAGTGTTGGGGGAGTTGGCACAGATACGCAGTATTTT CSVGGVGTDTQYF
TRBJ2-1 NA TRBV11-2 NA TGTGCCAGCAGCTTAGGCCCTAGCGACCACAATGAGCAGTTCTTC CASSLGPSDHNEQFF
TRBJ2-1 NA TRBV3-1 few TGTGCCAGCAGCCTGGGTCGAGGCAAGGGTGAGCAGTTCTTC CASSLGRGKGEQFF
TRBJ1-6 NA TRBV5-4 few TGTGCCAGCAGCTCGGACCCGCTGCGATCACCCCTCCACTTT CASSSDPLRSPLHF
TRBJ2-2 TRBD2 TRBV7-6 many TGTGCCATCGCTGCGGGGGAGAACACCGGGGAGCTGTTTTTT CAIAAGENTGELFF
TRBJ2-7 TRBD2 TRBV6-5 many TGTGCCAGCAGTTACGAGAGCGGGGGCGAGCAGTACTTC CASSYESGGEQYF
TRBJ1-2 NA TRBV28 many TGTGCCAGCAGTAGTCCTTCCCTTTATGGCTACACCTTC CASSSPSLYGYTF
TRBJ1-4 NA TRBV7-6 many TGTGCCAGCTCGCGGTCTCCGGGGAATGAAAAACTGTTTTTT CASSRSPGNEKLFF
TRBJ1-1 NA TRBV7-9 many TGTGCCACCTCAAAACCGGGAGCCCCGAACACTGAAGCTTTCTTT CATSKPGAPNTEAFF
TRBJ1-2 NA TRBV12-3/TRBV12-4 many TGTGCCAGCGGCGCGAAGGGTTCCCTCTATGGCTACACCTTC CASGAKGSLYGYTF
TRBJ1-1 TRBD1 TRBV6-2/TRBV6-3 few TGTGCCAGCAATAACGGACAGGGGGCGAAGGCTTTCTTT CASNNGQGAKAFF
TRBJ2-7 NA TRBV12-5 medium-sized TGTGCTAGTGGTTTGGGGGGTAGGGCCCCCTACGAGCAGTACTTC CASGLGGRAPYEQYF
TRBJ1-1 NA TRBV7-6 many TGTGCCAGCAGCTTAGGAGAAGGGGGCACTGAAGCTTTCTTT CASSLGEGGTEAFF
TRBJ2-7 TRBD2 TRBV11-2 many TGTGCCAGCAGCCCGGGAGGGGCTCAGAAGGATCTCTTC CASSPGGAQKDLF
TRBJ1-5 NA TRBV10-3 many TGTGCCATCAGTGAGTACTGGGGGGGCAATCAGCCCCAGCATTTT CAISEYWGGNQPQHF
TRBJ2-7 NA TRBV4-1 many TGCGCCAGCAGCCAAGAAGGCGTTACCTACGAGCAGTACTTC CASSQEGVTYEQYF
TRBJ2-7 TRBD1 TRBV5-1 NA TGCGCCAGCAGCTTGGCCTTCCAGGGGGCGCTTGGCGAGCAGTACTTC CASSLAFQGALGEQYF
TRBJ2-5 NA TRBV5-4 NA TGTGCCAGCAGCCCCAAGACAGGAGGCCGGGAGACCCAGTACTTC CASSPKTGGRETQYF
TRBJ2-7 TRBD2 TRBV28 medium-sized TGTGCCAGCAGACCCTACCTCCTGACTAGCGGGATCGAATCCGTAGAAGACGAGCAGTACTTC CASRPYLLTSGIESVEDEQYF